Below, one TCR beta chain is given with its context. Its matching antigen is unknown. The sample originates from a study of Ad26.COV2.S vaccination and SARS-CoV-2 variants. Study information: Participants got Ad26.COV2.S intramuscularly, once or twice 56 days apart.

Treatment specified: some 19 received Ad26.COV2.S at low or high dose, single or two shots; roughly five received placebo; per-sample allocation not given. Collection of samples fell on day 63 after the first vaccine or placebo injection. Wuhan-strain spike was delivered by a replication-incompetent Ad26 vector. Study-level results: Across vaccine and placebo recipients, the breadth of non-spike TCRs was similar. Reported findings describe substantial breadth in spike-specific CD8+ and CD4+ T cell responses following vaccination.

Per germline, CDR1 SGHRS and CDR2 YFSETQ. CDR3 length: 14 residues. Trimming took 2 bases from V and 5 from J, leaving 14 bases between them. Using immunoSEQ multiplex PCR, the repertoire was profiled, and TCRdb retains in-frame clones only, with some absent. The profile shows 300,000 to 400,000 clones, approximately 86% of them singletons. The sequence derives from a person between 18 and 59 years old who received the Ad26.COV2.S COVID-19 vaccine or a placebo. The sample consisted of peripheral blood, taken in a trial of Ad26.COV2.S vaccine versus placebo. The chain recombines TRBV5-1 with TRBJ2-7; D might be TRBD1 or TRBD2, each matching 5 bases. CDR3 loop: CASSFSPGSNEQYF. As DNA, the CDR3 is TGCGCCAGCAGCTTTAGTCCAGGGAGCAACGAGCAGTACTTC.